The 16 T cell receptor beta chains given below trace back to one sample, sequenced in a study of T cells in Graves' hyperthyroidism and ophthalmopathy. There were TCR beta CDR3 regions amplified from RNA transcripts. Primed by the HTBI set, a first-round RT-PCR was run on the TCR CDR3. TCRdb re-called the multiplex PCR reads through MiXCR, storing one row per CDR3 protein. The sample holds 640,000 or so distinct CDR3 sequences, 12% to 15% seen once. What was sequenced was blood. The receptor set was obtained from a woman aged 18-29 years with Graves' ophthalmopathy.

V usage is TRBV3-1 and J usage is TRBJ2-3, with D perhaps being TRBD1 or TRBD2 (6 bases each). The CDR3 length is 18 residues. Germline V gene lookup returns CDR1 LGHDT and CDR2 YNNKEL (reference sequence). The V gene lost 0 bases and the J gene lost 5 bases, with 21 bases spanning the gap. The CDR3 DNA sequence: TGTGCCAGCAGCCAAGATTGGGGGGCGGGCCTCGTGGGAGATACGCAGTATTTT. Translated: CASSQDWGAGLVGDTQYF.

This clonotype was found many times. The rearrangement links TRBV7-9 to TRBJ2-1, with D maybe TRBD2 (6 bases). In germline, CDR1 is SEHNR, CDR2 FQNEAQ (reference sequence). Trimming took 5 bases from V and 8 from J, leaving 13 bases between them. The CDR3 is made up of 13 amino acids. For the CDR3, the DNA is TGTGCCAGCAGCCCCCCCAGGGAGGATGAGCAGTTCTTC. It translates to CASSPPREDEQFF.

V usage is TRBV7-2 and J usage is TRBJ2-7; 7 bases map to TRBD2. Germline V gene data show CDR1 as SGHTA and CDR2 as FQGNSA. V lost 2 bases and J lost 0; bases outside the gene matches: 4. This CDR3 region has 15 residues. The CDR3 sequence is CASSLTLASSYEQYF. For the CDR3, the DNA is TGTGCCAGCAGCTTAACACTAGCGAGCTCCTACGAGCAGTACTTC.

As concerns this clonotype: It is likely a read error, because the conserved phenylalanine at the end of the CDR3 is missing. The rearrangement links TRBV19 to TRBJ1-5; D is ambiguous. Germline V gives CDR1 LNHDA, CDR2 SQIVND (reference sequence). The ends were cut back, 0 bases at V and 0 bases at J, with 15 bases in the middle. This CDR3 contains 18 residues. CDR3 residues: CASSIDGPMVFSNQPQHS. The DNA for the CDR3 is TGTGCCAGTAGTATAGATGGACCGATGGTCTTTAGCAATCAGCCCCAGCATTCT.

This clonotype occurred a few times. The rearrangement uses TRBV6-1 and TRBJ1-1; 8 bases align to TRBD1. The CDR3 covers 15 residues. Germline V gene sequence: CDR1 MNHNS, CDR2 SASEGT. V lost 5 bases to trimming and J lost 1 base; unmatched junction nucleotides: 6. CDR3 bases: TGTGCCAGCAGTCGGTGGACAGGGCAGAACACTGAAGCTTTCTTT. Translation: CASSRWTGQNTEAFF.

This clonotype was observed many times. The chain combines TRBV28 with TRBJ2-3, with D perhaps TRBD2 (7 bases). The CDR3 consists of 19 residues. Trimming shortened V by 3 bases and J by 1 base, and 23 bases separated the two germline ends. Germline V lookup: CDR1 MDHEN, CDR2 SYDVKM. The CDR3 sequence: CASSFPVVGGGPGTDTQYF. The CDR3 bases are TGTGCCAGCAGTTTCCCCGTAGTAGGGGGAGGGCCCGGCACAGATACGCAGTATTTT.

This clonotype was observed a handful of times. V is TRBV7-8 and J is TRBJ2-2; possibly TRBD1 for D (5 bases). The CDR3 is 19 amino acids. CDR1 is SGHVS, CDR2 FQNEAQ, per germline. The V gene lost 5 bases and the J gene lost 6 bases, with 28 bases spanning the gap. The CDR3 DNA sequence: TGTGCCAGCAGCCCGATCCAGGGCAAGGATCTTTTTCTGGCCGGGGAGCTGTTTTTT. As protein: CASSPIQGKDLFLAGELFF. Full variable domain (outside the CDR3, taken from reference TRBV7-8 and TRBJ2-2): GAGVSQSPRYKVAKRGQDVALRCDPISGHVSLFWYQQALGQGPEFLTYFQNEAQLDKSGLPSDRFFAERPEGSVSTLKIQRTQQEDSAVYLCASSPIQGKDLFLAGELFFGEGSRLTVL.

V usage is TRBV27 and J usage is TRBJ2-5, with 8 bases that match TRBD1. Germline V gives CDR1 MNHEY, CDR2 SMNVEV (reference sequence). V gave up 6 bases and J gave up 5 bases; unmatched junction bases: 5. This CDR3 is 13 amino acids long. The CDR3 protein is CASSRGPRETQYF. CDR3 nucleotide sequence: TGTGCCAGCAGCAGGGGGCCGAGGGAGACCCAGTACTTC.

This chain links TRBV30 with TRBJ2-5; D is unresolved. This CDR3 spans 13 amino acids. Germline V gene sequence: CDR1 GTSNPN, CDR2 SVGIG (reference sequence). V dropped 2 bases and J dropped 4 bases, with 11 bases sitting between them. The CDR3 region has the DNA TGTGCCTGGAGTACTACGACCTTAGAGACCCAGTACTTC. Translating gives CAWSTTTLETQYF.

Ten or more counts support this clonotype. The CDR3 sequence is CASRTSGSFPDTQYF. As DNA, the CDR3 is TGTGCCAGCCGGACTAGCGGGAGCTTTCCAGATACGCAGTATTTT. The chain links TRBV2 to TRBJ2-3; 13 bases map to TRBD2. J lost 4 bases, V lost 8 bases, and 6 bases had no gene match. Looked up from germline, CDR1 is SNHLY and CDR2 is FYNNEI. There are 15 residues in the CDR3.

The gene calls are TRBV9 and TRBJ2-7; 7 bases map to TRBD1. Germline CDR1 is SGDLS and CDR2 is YYNGEE. V trimming: 2 bases; J trimming: 0 bases; junction bases outside the gene matches: 2. This CDR3 has 14 residues. In DNA form, the CDR3 reads TGTGCCAGCAGCGTGACAGGGCGCTCCTACGAGCAGTACTTC. It translates to CASSVTGRSYEQYF.

This sequence joins TRBV12-3 or TRBV12-4 and TRBJ2-6; no firm D call. V lost 1 base, J lost 1 base, and 5 bases lay in between. CDR3 length: 15 residues. The CDR3 here is CASSLDVSGANVLTF. Here the CDR3 DNA reads TGTGCCAGCAGTTTAGACGTGTCTGGGGCCAACGTCCTGACTTTC.

The sample holds many counts of this clonotype. The chain recombines TRBV2 with TRBJ2-7; 9 bases match TRBD2. With V trimmed by 7 bases and J by 2 bases, 9 bases remained unmatched. Germline V lookup: CDR1 SNHLY, CDR2 FYNNEI. The CDR3 is 15 amino acids. The CDR3 nucleotides are TGTGCCAGCACCGGGGGGCGCGGGAGGGCCTACGAGCAGTACTTC. Its protein product is CASTGGRGRAYEQYF.

This clonotype was seen repeatedly, ten times or more. This chain connects TRBV6-2 or TRBV6-3 to TRBJ1-1; tentatively, D is TRBD1 (6 bases). V lost 2 bases, J lost 5 bases, and 12 bases lay in between. Germline V gene sequence: CDR1 MNHEY, CDR2 SVGEGT. CDR3 length equals 14 residues. DNA for the CDR3: TGTGCCAGCAGTTACGCTTCAGGGGAGACTGAAGCTTTCTTT. This codes for CASSYASGETEAFF.

This clonotype was observed at least ten times. The V and J genes are TRBV18 and TRBJ2-7; D tentatively fits TRBD1 or TRBD2 (6 bases each). CDR1 is KGHSH and CDR2 is LQKENI in the germline V gene. This CDR3 region has 16 residues. V was trimmed by 3 bases and J by 0 bases, leaving 15 bases between them. The CDR3 bases are TGTGCCAGCTCACCCCTCGGGGGCCTCAGCTCCTACGAGCAGTACTTC. Amino acid sequence: CASSPLGGLSSYEQYF.

The genes are TRBV2 and TRBJ2-7, with 10 bases lining up with TRBD2. Germline V CDR1 and CDR2: SNHLY, FYNNEI. Trimming cost V 0 bases and J 1 base; bases outside gene matches: 6. The CDR3 is made up of 17 amino acids. The CDR3 region is CASSEALLAGESYEQYF. DNA of the CDR3: TGTGCCAGCAGTGAAGCGCTTCTAGCGGGGGAGTCCTACGAGCAGTACTTC.